Below, 20 T cell receptor beta chains from the same sample are listed, as sequenced in a study of T-cell reconstitution after alpha-beta-depleted transplantation in children. Preparation of the TCRbeta library involved a method that used unique molecular identifiers. TCRdb re-called the PCR reads through MiXCR, storing one row per CDR3 protein. This table holds 670,000 or so distinct CDR3 sequences, roughly 14% found once. Sequencing was performed on PBMCs, taken before TCRalphabeta/CD19-depleted stem cell transplant. These receptors came from a girl aged 2 to 9 with congenital amegakaryocytic thrombocytopenia, due to receive a stem cell transplant.

The chain links TRBV18 to TRBJ1-1; 7 nucleotides agree with TRBD1. CDR3 length equals 14 residues. Germline CDR1 and CDR2: KGHSH and LQKENI. V shed 4 bases and J 4 bases; nucleotides not matched to a gene: 6. CDR3 sequence reads: CASSRTGVGTEAFF. The DNA of the CDR3 is TGTGCCAGCTCACGGACAGGCGTGGGCACTGAAGCTTTCTTT.

V and J are TRBV30 and TRBJ2-5, with D maybe TRBD1 (5 bases). This CDR3 comprises 13 residues. Trimming shortened V by 0 bases and J by 2 bases, and 7 bases separated the two germline ends. In germline, CDR1 is GTSNPN, CDR2 SVGIG (reference sequence). As DNA, the CDR3 is TGTGCCTGGAGTGTTGGGGCTCAAGAGACCCAGTACTTC. This sequence encodes CAWSVGAQETQYF.

The CDR3, as DNA: TGTGCCAGCAGTTTCGCGGGAGCGGTCGAGCAGTACTTC. Translation gives CASSFAGAVEQYF. The genes are TRBV12-3 or TRBV12-4 and TRBJ2-7, with 7 bases identical to TRBD2. V gave up 3 bases and J gave up 6 bases; unmatched junction bases: 5. The CDR3 extends over 13 amino acids.

The chain combines TRBV5-1 with TRBJ2-5, with a weak D call TRBD1 (5 bases). Trimming left V 5 bases short and J 3 bases short, with 14 bases between. Germline-derived CDR1 and CDR2 are SGHRS and YFSETQ. The CDR3 has 14 residues. The CDR3 is CASSTPQGEETQYF. The CDR3 coding sequence is TGCGCCAGCAGTACGCCCCAGGGCGAAGAGACCCAGTACTTC.

The chain is built from TRBV3-1 and TRBJ2-3; D is ambiguous. Germline V gene lookup returns CDR1 LGHDT and CDR2 YNNKEL (reference sequence). The germline V and J ends were trimmed by 0 bases and 6 bases, with 10 bases remaining between them. The CDR3 is 14 residues long. DNA for the CDR3: TGTGCCAGCAGCCAAGAAATGGAATCCGATACGCAGTATTTT. Protein product: CASSQEMESDTQYF.

This clonotype was counted many times. This sequence joins TRBV20-1 and TRBJ2-2, with TRBD1 identical over 8 bases. The V segment lost 2 bases and the J segment 2 bases; nucleotides outside the gene matches: 4. Looked up from germline, CDR1 is DFQATT and CDR2 is SNEGSKA (reference sequence). There are 15 residues in the CDR3. The CDR3 DNA reads as TGCAGTGCTAGACCGGGACAGGTTAACACCGGGGAGCTGTTTTTT. It specifies CSARPGQVNTGELFF.

This clonotype was detected many times. The chain links TRBV11-2 to TRBJ2-5, with TRBD1 as a possible D gene (5 bases). Germline V CDR1 and CDR2: SGHAT, FQNNGV. There are 13 residues in the CDR3. V shed 0 bases and J shed 6 bases, with 8 bases lying between them. The CDR3 nucleotides are TGTGCCAGCAGCTTAGACAGGGCTAAGACCCAGTACTTC. Translating gives CASSLDRAKTQYF. Using reference TRBV11-2 and TRBJ2-5 for the parts outside the CDR3, the full variable domain is EAGVAQSPRYKIIEKRQSVAFWCNPISGHATLYWYQQILGQGPKLLIQFQNNGVVDDSQLPKDRFSAERLKGVDSTLKIQPAKLEDSAVYLCASSLDRAKTQYFGPGTRLLVL.

The count of this clonotype is one. The rearrangement links TRBV16 to TRBJ2-5; 12 bases are a match to TRBD2. CDR1 is KGHSY, CDR2 FQNENV, per germline. After removal of 2 bases from V and 5 bases from J, the junction contained 15 bases not matched to a gene. The CDR3 covers 19 residues. CDR3 protein: CASSQGIKRTSGTHETQYF. The CDR3, as DNA: TGTGCCAGCAGCCAAGGGATTAAGAGGACTAGCGGGACACATGAGACCCAGTACTTC.

Many counts were recorded for this clonotype. The rearrangement links TRBV20-1 to TRBJ2-3; the D is unclear. The germline gives CDR1 DFQATT, CDR2 SNEGSKA (reference sequence). The CDR3 loop spans 13 amino acids. V gave up 2 bases and J gave up 2 bases, with 8 bases separating them. The CDR3 sequence is CSARSASTDTQYF. In DNA, the CDR3 is TGCAGTGCTAGATCGGCCTCCACAGATACGCAGTATTTT.

This clonotype has ten or more counts. V is TRBV20-1 and J is TRBJ2-1, with 9 nucleotides matching TRBD1. Trimming removed 3 bases from V and 1 base from J; junction bases left unmatched: 4. CDR1 DFQATT and CDR2 SNEGSKA come from the germline V gene (reference sequence). The CDR3 spans 15 residues. CDR3 sequence reads: CSARGTGKSYNEQFF. In DNA, the CDR3 is TGCAGTGCTAGGGGGACAGGGAAATCCTACAATGAGCAGTTCTTC.

V gene TRBV7-2 combines with J gene TRBJ2-3; D may be TRBD2 (6 bases). The CDR3 is 16 amino acids. The germline CDR1 and CDR2 sequences are SGHTA and FQGNSA. Trimming stripped 5 bases from V and 5 bases from J, with 20 bases between. CDR3 DNA sequence: TGTGCCAGCAGCCAGGAGATAGCGGCGACGGGAGATACGCAGTATTTT. Its translation: CASSQEIAATGDTQYF.

This clonotype has a handful of counts. The CDR3 DNA reads TGTGCCAGCAGCTTAGGGGTGGGAGGGCTTATATATACGCAGTATTTT. Translation: CASSLGVGGLIYTQYF. The J gene is TRBJ2-3, the V gene TRBV7-2; 7 bases agree with TRBD2. J was trimmed by 7 bases and V by 1 base; bases with no gene match: 11. The CDR3 is 16 residues long. Germline-derived CDR1 and CDR2 are SGHTA and FQGNSA.

This chain links TRBV20-1 with TRBJ2-1; D may be TRBD2 (5 bases). Germline CDR1 reads DFQATT; CDR2 reads SNEGSKA (reference sequence). Trimming took off 6 bases at V and 4 bases at J, with 25 bases between the two ends. CDR3 length: 17 amino acids. Written as DNA, the CDR3 is TGCAGTGCCACACCCCTCCGTCTAGCAAACTATTACAATGAGCAGTTCTTC. Translated, it gives CSATPLRLANYYNEQFF.

V and J are TRBV24-1 and TRBJ2-1; 7 bases line up with TRBD2. CDR3 length equals 13 residues. In germline, CDR1 is KGHDR, CDR2 SFDVKD. The ends lost 7 bases at V and 4 bases at J; junction bases unmatched: 3. This chain's CDR3 is CATRLGGYNEQFF. The CDR3, as DNA: TGTGCCACCAGGCTCGGGGGGTACAATGAGCAGTTCTTC.

The rearrangement uses TRBV5-1 and TRBJ2-1, with 10 bases identical to TRBD2. The CDR3 runs to 15 residues. CDR1 is SGHRS and CDR2 is YFSETQ in the germline V gene. Losses at the gene ends were 1 base for V and 9 bases for J; bases not matched to a gene: 7. This CDR3 is CASSLSSGSRREQFF. The CDR3 nucleotides are TGCGCCAGCAGCTTGTCTAGCGGGAGTCGTCGTGAGCAGTTCTTC. The full variable domain, completed using reference TRBV5-1 and TRBJ2-1, is KAGVTQTPRYLIKTRGQQVTLSCSPISGHRSVSWYQQTPGQGLQFLFEYFSETQRNKGNFPGRFSGRQFSNSRSEMNVSTLELGDSALYLCASSLSSGSRREQFFGPGTRLTVL.

This clonotype has a count of ten or more. This chain links TRBV6-2 or TRBV6-3 with TRBJ2-1; 10 nucleotides align to TRBD2. Trimming took 4 bases from V and 9 from J; bases not matched to a gene: 12. The CDR3 loop spans 16 amino acids. Germline assignment: CDR1 MNHEY and CDR2 SVGEGT. The CDR3 region is CASSLFLTSGTGEQFF. Written as DNA, the CDR3 is TGTGCCAGCAGTTTATTCCTCACTAGCGGGACTGGTGAGCAGTTCTTC.

This clonotype was seen ten or more times. This rearrangement joins TRBV5-1 to TRBJ1-5; TRBD1 is a possible D gene (5 bases). Trimming cost V 2 bases and J 1 base, with 13 bases left between them. This CDR3 is built from 16 residues. CDR1 and CDR2 (germline): SGHRS, YFSETQ. CDR3: CASSLSGRGSNQPQHF. CDR3 coding DNA: TGCGCCAGCAGCTTATCAGGGCGAGGGAGCAATCAGCCCCAGCATTTT.

J is TRBJ2-7 and V is TRBV12-3 or TRBV12-4, with TRBD1 matching over 8 bases. The CDR3 spans 15 residues. Losses at the gene ends were 3 bases for V and 0 bases for J; bases not matched to a gene: 4. In DNA, the CDR3 is TGTGCCAGCAGTTTCGACAGGGGAAGCTCCTACGAGCAGTACTTC. This gives the protein CASSFDRGSSYEQYF.

This clonotype was counted many times. The chain joins TRBV6-1 to TRBJ1-1; a weak D match, TRBD1 (5 bases). This CDR3 comprises 13 residues. V gave up 7 bases and J gave up 1 base, with 10 bases separating them. Germline values: CDR1 MNHNS, CDR2 SASEGT. CDR3 sequence: CASKGWKNTEAFF. The CDR3 bases are TGTGCCAGCAAGGGGTGGAAGAACACTGAAGCTTTCTTT.

This clonotype came up many times. This chain joins TRBV7-9 and TRBJ1-1, with TRBD1 as a possible D gene (5 bases). Trimming left V 5 bases short and J 5 bases short, with 9 bases between. CDR3 length equals 12 residues. CDR1 and CDR2 from the germline V gene are SEHNR and FQNEAQ (reference sequence). The CDR3: CASSQPGTEAFF. For the CDR3, the DNA is TGTGCCAGCAGCCAACCAGGGACTGAAGCTTTCTTT.